These T cell receptor beta chains were read from a single sample in a study of T cell repertoires in cytomegalovirus infection. Via MiXCR, TCRdb re-called the reads, giving one row per CDR3 protein. The sample contains 250,000 to 300,000 distinct CDR3 sequences, roughly 26% of which appear only once. The sequenced sample consisted of PBMCs. The receptors come from a human donor in good health (CMV status not recorded). Some clones in this sample may be carry-over from other donors' samples. Both conserved end residues are part of each CDR3. The D gene is left open where the match is weak. The listing skips clone size in some rows; elsewhere it reads once, few, many or a size class.

v_call: TRBV2; d_call: .; clone_size: .; j_call: TRBJ2-5; cdr3_aa: CASSVLRQETQYF; cdr3_nt: TGTGCCAGCAGTGTACTGCGCCAAGAGACCCAGTACTTC
v_call: TRBV11-3; d_call: .; clone_size: .; j_call: TRBJ2-3; cdr3_aa: CASCLDGRASTDTQYF; cdr3_nt: TGTGCCAGCTGCTTAGATGGAAGAGCTAGCACAGATACGCAGTATTTT
v_call: TRBV7-2; d_call: .; clone_size: .; j_call: TRBJ2-7; cdr3_aa: CASSSLQAPYEQYF; cdr3_nt: TGTGCCAGCAGCTCATTGCAGGCCCCCTACGAGCAGTACTTC
v_call: TRBV11-2; d_call: TRBD1; clone_size: .; j_call: TRBJ2-7; cdr3_aa: CASSLGQLQGYEQYF; cdr3_nt: TGTGCCAGCAGCTTGGGGCAACTACAGGGGTACGAGCAGTACTTC
v_call: TRBV15; d_call: .; clone_size: .; j_call: TRBJ1-4; cdr3_aa: CATSPKTFRSSGKLFF; cdr3_nt: TGTGCCACCAGTCCCAAGACGTTCCGGAGTTCAGGAAAACTGTTTTTT
v_call: TRBV7-9; d_call: TRBD2; clone_size: .; j_call: TRBJ2-1; cdr3_aa: CASSSLAVLRDNEQFF; cdr3_nt: TGTGCCAGCAGCTCACTAGCGGTCCTTCGAGACAATGAGCAGTTCTTC
v_call: TRBV7-9; d_call: .; clone_size: many; j_call: TRBJ2-5; cdr3_aa: CASSLVDGQETQYF; cdr3_nt: TGTGCCAGCAGCTTAGTTGACGGCCAAGAGACCCAGTACTTC
v_call: TRBV19; d_call: TRBD1; clone_size: many; j_call: TRBJ1-1; cdr3_aa: CASRTGAGNTEAFF; cdr3_nt: TGTGCCAGTCGGACAGGGGCAGGTAACACTGAAGCTTTCTTT
v_call: TRBV5-1; d_call: .; clone_size: .; j_call: TRBJ2-1; cdr3_aa: CASTKNYNEQFF; cdr3_nt: TGCGCCAGCACAAAAAACTACAATGAGCAGTTCTTC
v_call: TRBV28; d_call: .; clone_size: few; j_call: TRBJ1-2; cdr3_aa: CASRKGGLTF; cdr3_nt: TGTGCCAGCAGAAAAGGGGGGCTAACCTTC
v_call: TRBV7-9; d_call: .; clone_size: .; j_call: TRBJ2-1; cdr3_aa: CASSHSDNEQFF; cdr3_nt: TGTGCCAGCAGCCACTCCGACAATGAGCAGTTCTTC